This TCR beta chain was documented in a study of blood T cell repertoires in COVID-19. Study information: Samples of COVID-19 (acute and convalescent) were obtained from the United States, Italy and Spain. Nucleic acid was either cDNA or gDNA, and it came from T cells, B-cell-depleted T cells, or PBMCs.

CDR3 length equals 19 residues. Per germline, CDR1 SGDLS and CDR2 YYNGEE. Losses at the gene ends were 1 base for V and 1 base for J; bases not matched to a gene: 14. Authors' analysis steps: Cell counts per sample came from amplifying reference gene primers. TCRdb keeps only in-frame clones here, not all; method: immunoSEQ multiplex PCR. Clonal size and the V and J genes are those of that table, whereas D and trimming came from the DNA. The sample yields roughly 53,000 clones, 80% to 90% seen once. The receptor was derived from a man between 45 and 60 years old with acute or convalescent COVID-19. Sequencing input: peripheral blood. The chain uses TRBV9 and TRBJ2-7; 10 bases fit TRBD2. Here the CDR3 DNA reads TGTGCCAGCAGCGTATGCGTGGAGCGGGAGGGGATTAAGTCCTACGAGCAGTACTTC. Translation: CASSVCVEREGIKSYEQYF.